These T cell receptor beta chains were read from a single sample in a study of cytomegalovirus exposure and HLA in healthy donors. The protocol was immunoSEQ multiplex PCR, while the TCRdb copy is restricted to in-frame clones and leaves out a portion. The table records under 65,000 clones, around 80% of them present only once. Sequenced material: PBMCs. These TCRs come from a man aged 30-40 years in good health and CMV-seropositive. Each CDR3 is given with its conserved first and last residue. A D gene is named only where the DNA matches it firmly. Only some rows state a clone size, as once, few, many or a class for expanded clones.

d_call j_call v_call clone_size cdr3_aa cdr3_nt
NA TRBJ2-5 TRBV5-6 once CASSLVGGSIQETQYF TGTGCCAGCAGCTTGGTGGGAGGATCGATTCAAGAGACCCAGTACTTC
NA TRBJ1-1 TRBV19 NA CASLERRGVNTEAFF TGTGCCAGCCTGGAACGACGGGGGGTGAACACTGAAGCTTTCTTT
NA TRBJ2-1 TRBV5-6 NA CASSREWGLLGNEQFF TGTGCCAGCAGTCGAGAATGGGGCCTCTTGGGAAATGAGCAGTTCTTC
NA TRBJ1-1 TRBV7-9 NA CSSSPPAGATEAFF TGTTCCAGCAGCCCGCCGGCGGGGGCGACTGAAGCTTTCTTT
TRBD1 TRBJ1-3 TRBV6-6 NA CASSHRGSGNTIYF TGTGCCAGCAGTCACAGGGGCTCTGGAAACACCATATATTTT
NA TRBJ1-5 TRBV2 few CASSEGQNNQPQHF TGTGCCAGCAGTGAGGGGCAGAACAATCAGCCCCAGCATTTT
NA TRBJ1-1 TRBV9 NA CASSSQASGTINTEAFF TGTGCCAGCAGTTCCCAAGCCTCCGGGACAATCAACACTGAAGCTTTCTTT
TRBD1 TRBJ2-7 TRBV7-6 few CASSDQGVPSYEQYF TGTGCCAGCAGCGACCAGGGGGTCCCATCCTACGAGCAGTACTTC
NA TRBJ1-1 TRBV5-3 NA CARTPSPGNTEAFF TGTGCCAGAACCCCTAGCCCGGGGAACACTGAAGCTTTCTTT
NA TRBJ1-4 TRBV15 NA CATSREARAGEKLFF TGTGCCACCAGCAGAGAGGCCAGGGCTGGTGAAAAACTGTTTTTT
NA TRBJ2-7 TRBV9 NA CASSVLGESQYEQYF TGTGCCAGCAGCGTGCTGGGAGAGTCCCAATACGAGCAGTACTTC
TRBD2 TRBJ2-5 TRBV19 few CASSNPLAGGRGAETQYF TGTGCCAGTAGCAACCCCCTAGCGGGGGGGCGAGGCGCGGAGACCCAGTACTTC
TRBD1 TRBJ1-2 TRBV19 NA CASNPGWTGTRYGYTF TGTGCCAGTAACCCAGGGTGGACAGGGACTCGGTATGGCTACACCTTC
NA TRBJ2-7 TRBV10-3 NA CAISGFRVISASYEQYF TGTGCCATCAGTGGTTTCAGGGTAATTTCTGCCTCCTACGAGCAGTACTTC
TRBD1 TRBJ2-7 TRBV27 NA CASSRDRSYEQYF TGTGCCAGCAGTCGGGACAGGTCCTACGAGCAGTACTTC
TRBD1 TRBJ1-5 TRBV7-2 NA CASSPPQGASQPQHF TGTGCCAGCAGCCCCCCACAGGGGGCGAGTCAGCCCCAGCATTTT
NA TRBJ1-5 TRBV6-1 NA CASSEGAANSNQPQHF TGTGCCAGCAGTGAAGGGGCAGCTAATAGCAATCAGCCCCAGCATTTT
TRBD1 TRBJ1-6 TRBV5-1 few CASSSGGEGSPLHF TGCGCCAGCAGCTCAGGGGGCGAAGGTTCACCCCTCCACTTT
NA TRBJ1-1 TRBV5-1 NA CASSLQGWASEAFF TGCGCCAGCAGCTTGCAGGGGTGGGCCTCTGAAGCTTTCTTT
NA TRBJ2-5 TRBV19 NA CASSIGGTVQETQYF TGTGCCAGTAGTATAGGCGGGACAGTCCAAGAGACCCAGTACTTC
TRBD1 TRBJ2-7 TRBV9 NA CASSVGTGSSEQYF TGTGCCAGCAGCGTCGGGACAGGGTCTTCCGAGCAGTACTTC
NA TRBJ2-5 TRBV6-5 NA CASSISGTLWYF TGTGCCAGCAGCATCTCCGGGACACTCTGGTACTTC